Sequencing of this TCR beta chain was carried out in a study of blood T cell repertoires in COVID-19. Looking at the study overall: COVID-19 samples collected from the United States, Italy and Spain covered acute and convalescent phases.

The junction had 11 bases not matched to a gene; V was cut back by 6 bases and J by 0 bases. This CDR3 is 17 amino acids long. CDR1 and CDR2 (germline): WNHNN, SYGVQD (reference sequence). Assay: immunoSEQ multiplex PCR; the TCRdb copy retains only in-frame clones and omits some. This sample has 150,000 to 200,000 clones, with about 83% found just once. The sample taken for sequencing was peripheral blood. The clonotype comes from a human donor in a cohort sampled during active COVID-19. The J gene is TRBJ2-7, the V gene TRBV10-1, with 10 positions matching TRBD2. The CDR3 region is CASSLGGLADLSYEQYF. The CDR3 DNA is TGCGCCAGCAGCCTGGGAGGACTAGCGGACCTCTCCTACGAGCAGTACTTC.